This TCR beta chain was profiled in a study of CD8 T cells in ankylosing spondylitis. Study findings and constraints: In the blood and synovial fluid of reactive arthritis, some motif variants had been previously reported. Within matched ankylosing spondylitis synovial fluid, disease-linked clones were reportedly significantly enriched.

By quantitative 5'-RACE with molecular barcodes, the TCR beta libraries were made. TCRdb fed the 5' RACE reads into MiXCR, producing one record per CDR3 protein. The table shows 20,000 to 30,000 distinct CDR3 sequences, with 2.5% to 3% occurring only once. This clonotype has at least ten counts. No antigen is known for it. Germline lookup yields CDR1 SGDLS and CDR2 YYNGEE. The CDR3 contains 16 residues. The junction had 9 bases not matched to a gene; V was cut back by 0 bases and J by 4 bases. The sample comprised blood, either unsorted or a sorted T cell fraction (not recorded which). This chain uses TRBV9 with TRBJ1-1, with TRBD1 matching over 7 bases. The clonotype was recovered from a female donor with ankylosing spondylitis or in good health (not recorded which). CDR3 sequence reads: CASSVGGDRAATEAFF. The CDR3, as DNA: TGTGCCAGCAGCGTAGGGGGAGACAGGGCCGCCACTGAAGCTTTCTTT. Using reference TRBV9 and TRBJ1-1 for the parts outside the CDR3, the full variable domain is DSGVTQTPKHLITATGQRVTLRCSPRSGDLSVYWYQQSLDQGLQFLIQYYNGEERAKGNILERFSAQQFPDLHSELNLSSLELGDSALYFCASSVGGDRAATEAFFGQGTRLTVV.